The 4 T cell receptor beta chains presented below share a single source sample, sequenced in a study of immune evolution from preneoplasia to lung adenocarcinoma. Clones were sequenced by immunoSEQ multiplex PCR, and TCRdb holds only the in-frame ones, with some missing. The table includes 23,000 or so clones, approximately 75% detected once. The sequenced material came from FFPE invasive lung adenocarcinoma tissue. The receptors were gathered from a person aged 55 to 70 with lung adenocarcinoma.

This clone was seen a few times. This rearrangement joins TRBV27 to TRBJ1-1; maybe TRBD1 (6 bases). This CDR3 is built from 14 residues. The V end was cut by 3 bases, the J end by 5 bases, with 13 bases between. Germline assignment: CDR1 MNHEY and CDR2 SMNVEV (reference sequence). The CDR3 coding sequence is TGTGCCAGCAGTTTTTGGGCAGGGGAAACTGAAGCTTTCTTT. This encodes CASSFWAGETEAFF.

This clone occurred a few times. The chain uses TRBV28 and TRBJ1-1; D is perhaps TRBD1 (6 bases). The V and J ends lost 2 bases and 5 bases respectively, with 12 bases between them. CDR1 MDHEN and CDR2 SYDVKM come from the germline V gene. CDR3 length: 14 residues. Written as DNA, the CDR3 is TGTGCCAGCAGTTTAGGAACAGGGAGGACTGAAGCTTTCTTT. The encoded protein is CASSLGTGRTEAFF.

The chain joins TRBV6-5 to TRBJ2-1; 8 bases fit TRBD2. This CDR3 is built from 14 residues. J gave up 9 bases and V 6 bases, and 10 bases lay outside the gene matches. Germline V gene sequence: CDR1 MNHEY, CDR2 SVGAGI. The CDR3 DNA reads TGTGCCAGCAGCCCGTGGCAAGCGGGAGTTGAGCAGTTCTTC. It translates to CASSPWQAGVEQFF.

V is TRBV11-2 and J is TRBJ2-7; 9 positions agree with TRBD2. The length of the CDR3 is 15 residues. The germline V gene encodes CDR1 SGHAT and CDR2 FQNNGV. With V trimmed by 0 bases and J by 7 bases, 7 bases remained unmatched. The CDR3 DNA reads as TGTGCCAGCAGCTTAGATAGCGGGAGAGATTCAGAGCAGTACTTC. It translates to CASSLDSGRDSEQYF. The whole variable domain, filled in from reference TRBV11-2 and TRBJ2-7, reads EAGVAQSPRYKIIEKRQSVAFWCNPISGHATLYWYQQILGQGPKLLIQFQNNGVVDDSQLPKDRFSAERLKGVDSTLKIQPAKLEDSAVYLCASSLDSGRDSEQYFGPGTRLTVT.